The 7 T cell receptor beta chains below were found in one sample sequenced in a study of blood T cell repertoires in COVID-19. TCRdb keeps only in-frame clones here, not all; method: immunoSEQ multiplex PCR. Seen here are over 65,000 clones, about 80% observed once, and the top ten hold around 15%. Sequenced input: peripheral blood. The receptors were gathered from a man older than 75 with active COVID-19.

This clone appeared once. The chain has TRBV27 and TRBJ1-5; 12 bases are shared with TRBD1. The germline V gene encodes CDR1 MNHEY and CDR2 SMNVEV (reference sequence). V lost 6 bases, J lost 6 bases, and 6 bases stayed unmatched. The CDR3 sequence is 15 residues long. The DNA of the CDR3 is TGTGCCAGCAGAGCCGGGACAGGGGGCCGTCAGCCCCAGCATTTT. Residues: CASRAGTGGRQPQHF.

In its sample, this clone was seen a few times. The CDR3, as DNA: TGTGCCAGCAGCTCAAAGACCGGGGTCTATGGCTACACCTTC. It codes for CASSSKTGVYGYTF. The rearrangement joins TRBV7-3 to TRBJ1-2, with D hard to call. V dropped 4 bases and J dropped 4 bases, with 13 bases sitting between them. The CDR3 has 14 residues. CDR1 and CDR2 from the germline V gene are SGHTA and FQGTGA.

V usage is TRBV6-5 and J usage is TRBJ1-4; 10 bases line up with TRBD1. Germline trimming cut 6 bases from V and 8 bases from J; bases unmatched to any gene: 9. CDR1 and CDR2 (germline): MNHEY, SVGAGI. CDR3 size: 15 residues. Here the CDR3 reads CASSPDRGRWEKLFF. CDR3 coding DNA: TGTGCCAGCAGCCCCGACAGGGGGCGTTGGGAAAAACTGTTTTTT.

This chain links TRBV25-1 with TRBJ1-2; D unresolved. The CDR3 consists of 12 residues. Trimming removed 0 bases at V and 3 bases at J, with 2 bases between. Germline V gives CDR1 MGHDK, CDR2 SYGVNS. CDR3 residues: CASSEYDYGYTF. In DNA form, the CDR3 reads TGTGCCAGCAGTGAATACGACTATGGCTACACCTTC.

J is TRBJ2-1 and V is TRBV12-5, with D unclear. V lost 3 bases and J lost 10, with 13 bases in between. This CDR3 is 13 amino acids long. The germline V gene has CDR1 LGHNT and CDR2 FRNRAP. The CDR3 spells CASGFEVSREQFF. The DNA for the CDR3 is TGTGCTAGTGGTTTTGAGGTGAGTCGCGAGCAGTTCTTC.

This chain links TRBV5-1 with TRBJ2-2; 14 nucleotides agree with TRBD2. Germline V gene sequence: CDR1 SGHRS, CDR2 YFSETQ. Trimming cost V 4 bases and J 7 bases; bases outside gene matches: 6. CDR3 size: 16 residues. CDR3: CASSPGLAGGFGELFF. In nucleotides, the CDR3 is TGCGCCAGCAGCCCCGGACTAGCGGGAGGTTTCGGGGAGCTGTTTTTT.

The CDR3 bases are TGTGCCAGCAGACAAGACAGGGGTTCCAATTCACCCCTCCACTTT. It codes for CASRQDRGSNSPLHF. The J gene is TRBJ1-6, the V gene TRBV6-5, with 8 bases fitting TRBD1. The CDR3 is made up of 15 amino acids. V lost 6 bases and J lost 7; bases outside the gene matches: 8. Looked up from germline, CDR1 is MNHEY and CDR2 is SVGAGI.